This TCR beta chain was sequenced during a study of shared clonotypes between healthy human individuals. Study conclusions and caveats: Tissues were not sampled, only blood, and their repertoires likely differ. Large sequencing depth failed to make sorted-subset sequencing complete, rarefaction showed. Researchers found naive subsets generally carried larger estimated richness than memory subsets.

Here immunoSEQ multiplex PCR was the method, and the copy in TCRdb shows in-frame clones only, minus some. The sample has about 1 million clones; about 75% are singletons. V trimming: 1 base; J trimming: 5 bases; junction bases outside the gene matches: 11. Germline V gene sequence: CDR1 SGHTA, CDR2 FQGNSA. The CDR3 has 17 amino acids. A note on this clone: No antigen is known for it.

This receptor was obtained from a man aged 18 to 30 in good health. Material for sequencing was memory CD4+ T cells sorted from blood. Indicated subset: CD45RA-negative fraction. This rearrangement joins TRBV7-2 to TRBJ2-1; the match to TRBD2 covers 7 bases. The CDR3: CASSLVLPGGYHNEQFF. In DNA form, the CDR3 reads TGTGCCAGCAGCTTAGTCCTACCCGGGGGGTACCACAATGAGCAGTTCTTC.